One and the same sample provided the 16 T cell receptor beta chains below, sequenced in a study of control samples from healthy donors and cancer patients. Sequenced by immunoSEQ multiplex PCR; TCRdb stores in-frame clones only, minus some. The table has 110,000 to 150,000 clones, roughly nine tenths seen once. The specimen sequenced was blood. The receptors here all came from a man aged 25-40 years in good health.

J is TRBJ2-5 and V is TRBV2; 7 nucleotides line up with TRBD1. The CDR3 totals 15 residues. The V segment lost 5 bases and the J segment 5 bases; nucleotides outside the gene matches: 11. Germline CDR1 reads SNHLY; CDR2 reads FYNNEI. The CDR3: CASSSTGAPRETQYF. CDR3 in DNA: TGTGCCAGCAGTTCTACAGGGGCGCCCCGGGAGACCCAGTACTTC.

This sequence joins TRBV4-1 and TRBJ2-7, with 7 bases lining up with TRBD1. The CDR3 has 14 amino acids. The trim removed 0 bases at V and 3 bases at J, leaving 2 bases unmatched. Germline V gene lookup returns CDR1 MGHRA and CDR2 YSYEKL. CDR3: CASSQEGTDYEQYF. The CDR3 DNA is TGCGCCAGCAGCCAAGAAGGGACAGACTACGAGCAGTACTTC.

This clone is a singleton in its sample. The chain recombines TRBV19 with TRBJ2-7; the D gene is possibly TRBD2 (6 bases). Trimming took off 6 bases at V and 3 bases at J, with 15 bases between the two ends. CDR1 and CDR2 from the germline V gene are LNHDA and SQIVND (reference sequence). The CDR3 extends over 14 amino acids. CDR3 loop: CASSRTGESYEQYF. CDR3 DNA sequence: TGTGCCAGTAGCCGAACGGGAGAGAGCTACGAGCAGTACTTC. Variable domain in full (rest from reference TRBV19 and TRBJ2-7): DGGITQSPKYLFRKEGQNVTLSCEQNLNHDAMYWYRQDPGQGLRLIYYSQIVNDFQKGDIAEGYSVSREKKESFPLTVTSAQKNPTAFYLCASSRTGESYEQYFGPGTRLTVT.

The chain employs TRBV5-6 and TRBJ1-5; 10 bases agree with TRBD1. The CDR3 is made up of 14 amino acids. CDR1 and CDR2 (germline): SGHDT, YYEEEE. V lost 4 bases to trimming and J lost 6 bases; unmatched junction nucleotides: 4. The CDR3 spells CASSQGTGAQPQHF. The CDR3 nucleotides are TGTGCCAGCAGCCAGGGGACAGGGGCTCAGCCCCAGCATTTT.

This clone was recorded at least ten times. This chain uses TRBV5-6 with TRBJ2-6; D possibly corresponds to TRBD2 (6 bases). V was cut by 2 bases and J by 4 bases, with 13 bases left in between. CDR3 size: 16 residues. In germline, CDR1 is SGHDT, CDR2 YYEEEE. The CDR3 sequence: CASSFPSGRGANVLTF. DNA of the CDR3: TGTGCCAGCAGCTTCCCCTCGGGGAGGGGGGCCAACGTCCTGACTTTC.

This chain joins TRBV29-1 and TRBJ2-1; 10 bases map to TRBD1. With V trimmed by 6 bases and J by 5 bases, 4 bases remained unmatched. CDR1 and CDR2 from the germline V gene are SQVTM and ANQGSEA. The CDR3 runs 13 residues. CDR3 sequence (DNA): TGCAGCGTATGGACAGGGGGTCACAATGAGCAGTTCTTC. It is translated as CSVWTGGHNEQFF.

CDR3 protein: CASSPGTSGSNEQFF. The CDR3 DNA is TGTGCCAGCAGCCCCGGGACTAGCGGGAGCAATGAGCAGTTCTTC. The rearrangement links TRBV7-9 to TRBJ2-1; TRBD2 matches at 14 bases. CDR3 size: 15 residues. From germline, CDR1 is SEHNR and CDR2 FQNEAQ (reference sequence). Trimming at V came to 5 bases and at J to 6 bases, leaving 3 bases not matched to a gene.

The chain recombines TRBV7-2 with TRBJ2-2; D unresolved. Between the trimmed V and J ends, which lost 5 bases and 6 bases, there was a span of 10 bases. The CDR3 contains 13 residues. Per the germline V gene, CDR1 is SGHTA and CDR2 is FQGNSA. As DNA, the CDR3 is TGTGCCAGCAGCCCTCGGTTGGCCGGGGAGCTGTTTTTT. Protein: CASSPRLAGELFF.

Ten or more counts support this clone. CDR3 in DNA: TGTGCCAGCAGCCATGGGACTAGCGGGGGCGCAGATACGCAGTATTTT. Protein product: CASSHGTSGGADTQYF. The chain recombines TRBV4-2 with TRBJ2-3; TRBD2 agrees at 14 bases. The CDR3 sequence is 16 residues long. V lost 3 bases and J lost 4; bases outside the gene matches: 3. CDR1 is LGHNA, CDR2 YNFKEQ, per germline.

V is TRBV5-4 and J is TRBJ1-2, with TRBD1 matching over 7 bases. The CDR3 totals 20 residues. Germline V gene data show CDR1 as SGHNT and CDR2 as YYREEE (reference sequence). With 1 base clipped from V and 0 bases from J, the junction kept 18 bases outside the gene matches. CDR3 amino acids: CASSLSPFDRDWGTNYGYTF. CDR3 nucleotides: TGTGCCAGCAGCTTGTCCCCATTCGACAGGGACTGGGGCACTAACTATGGCTACACCTTC.

The rearrangement joins TRBV30 to TRBJ2-1; no reliable D call. Trimming took 0 bases from V and 2 from J, leaving 8 bases between them. Per the germline V gene, CDR1 is GTSNPN and CDR2 is SVGIG (reference sequence). The CDR3 contains 14 residues. DNA for the CDR3: TGTGCCTGGAGTGTCAGTACTACCTACAATGAGCAGTTCTTC. Residues: CAWSVSTTYNEQFF.

The chain links TRBV6-5 to TRBJ2-1; 9 nucleotides agree with TRBD2. The CDR3 runs 15 residues. CDR1 and CDR2 from the germline V gene are MNHEY and SVGAGI. The ends lost 2 bases at V and 7 bases at J; junction bases unmatched: 6. Here the CDR3 reads CASSYRKAGGNEQFF. The CDR3 nucleotides are TGTGCCAGCAGTTACCGAAAAGCGGGAGGAAATGAGCAGTTCTTC.

This chain joins TRBV4-2 and TRBJ2-1; 7 bases agree with TRBD2. The ends lost 4 bases at V and 7 bases at J; junction bases unmatched: 19. The CDR3 has 18 amino acids. The germline V gene encodes CDR1 LGHNA and CDR2 YNFKEQ. In DNA, the CDR3 is TGTGCCAGCAGCCTCCACGAAGGCCGTGGGGGGGGGAAGAATGAGCAGTTCTTC. Translation gives CASSLHEGRGGGKNEQFF.

J is TRBJ2-1 and V is TRBV7-3; D may be TRBD2 (6 bases). Trimming removed 8 bases from V and 0 bases from J, with 11 bases in between. This CDR3 is built from 14 residues. Per germline, CDR1 SGHTA and CDR2 FQGTGA. CDR3 nucleotide sequence: TGTGCCAGCGCGGAGGGTAGCTCCTACAATGAGCAGTTCTTC. It specifies CASAEGSSYNEQFF. Complete variable domain (other parts from reference TRBV7-3 and TRBJ2-1): GAGVSQTPSNKVTEKGKYVELRCDPISGHTALYWYRQSLGQGPEFLIYFQGTGAADDSGLPNDRFFAVRPEGSVSTLKIQRTERGDSAVYLCASAEGSSYNEQFFGPGTRLTVL.

The J gene is TRBJ1-1, the V gene TRBV18; the D is unclear. Looked up from germline, CDR1 is KGHSH and CDR2 is LQKENI. The V end was cut by 4 bases, the J end by 8 bases, with 20 bases between. The CDR3 covers 15 residues. The CDR3 bases are TGTGCCAGCTCACTCGATAGAGTATCTCGGCCCGAAGCTTTCTTT. This sequence encodes CASSLDRVSRPEAFF.

This clone occurred a few times. This chain joins TRBV5-1 and TRBJ1-4; D ambiguous. Germline V gene sequence: CDR1 SGHRS, CDR2 YFSETQ. Deletions cut 5 bases from V and 3 bases from J, with 11 bases between. This CDR3 is built from 14 residues. CDR3 protein: CASRAVGSNEKLFF. DNA for the CDR3: TGCGCCAGCAGGGCCGTAGGTTCTAATGAAAAACTGTTTTTT.